The rows below give T cell receptor beta chains drawn from one sample of a study of T cell repertoires and HLA-DP antigens. TCRdb's table, derived via immunoSEQ multiplex PCR, lists solely in-frame clones and lacks some. The table includes about 89,000 clones, around nine tenths detected once. No antigen is known for these receptors. The specimen sequenced was CD4+ T cells from PBMCs. The receptors derive from a man in his forties or fifties in good health and CMV-seronegative. CDR3s include the opening cysteine and the closing phenylalanine or tryptophan. Each record gives: V gene, D gene, clone size, J gene, CDR3 DNA, CDR3 protein. The D gene is left open where the match is weak. Clone size appears in some rows only: once, few, many, or a class for an expanded clone.

>TRBV19|NA|NA|TRBJ2-7
TGTGCCAGTAGTATAGTTCCTAGTTCGGAGGTCGAGCAGTACTTC
CASSIVPSSEVEQYF
>TRBV25-1|NA|NA|TRBJ2-3
TGTGCCAGCAGCAGGGATTCGAGCACAGATACGCAGTATTTT
CASSRDSSTDTQYF
>TRBV5-1|TRBD2|NA|TRBJ2-5
TGCGCCAGCAGCTTGGGTAGCGGGGGCGAGACCCAGTACTTC
CASSLGSGGETQYF
>TRBV9|NA|NA|TRBJ2-6
TGTGCCAGTGCCCGGACGGGGGAGCCTGGGGCCAACGTCCTGACTTTC
CASARTGEPGANVLTF
>TRBV2|NA|NA|TRBJ2-7
TGTGCCAGCAGTGACTTCAGGGCCTACGAGCAGTACTTC
CASSDFRAYEQYF
>TRBV7-7|NA|once|TRBJ2-5
TGTGCTAGCAGCCCGACAGGTCTCCAAGAGACCCAGTACTTC
CASSPTGLQETQYF
>TRBV2|TRBD2|NA|TRBJ2-1
TGTGCCAGCAGTTGGACTAGCGGGATCTCCTACAATGAGCAGTTCTTC
CASSWTSGISYNEQFF
>TRBV5-1|NA|NA|TRBJ1-1
TGCGCCAGCAGCTTGGGGAGACCGGCTGAAGCTTTCTTT
CASSLGRPAEAFF
>TRBV7-2|TRBD2|NA|TRBJ2-7
TGTGCCAGCAGCGCATCCCCGAGGGTAGCGGGGACCAGGAACGAGCAGTACTTC
CASSASPRVAGTRNEQYF
>TRBV27|TRBD1|NA|TRBJ2-2
TGTGCCAGCAGCGTCACCCAGGGGGCCGGGGAGCTGTTTTTT
CASSVTQGAGELFF
>TRBV27|TRBD1|NA|TRBJ2-5
TGTGCCAGCAGTTCTTGGGACAGGGGCAAGGAGACCCAGTACTTC
CASSSWDRGKETQYF
>TRBV7-2|TRBD1|NA|TRBJ2-7
TGTGCCAGCAGGCCCGGGACAGAGACCTACGAGCAGTACTTC
CASRPGTETYEQYF
>TRBV11-2|NA|NA|TRBJ2-7
TGTGCCAGCAGCTTAGGTGCGGCGTACGAGCAGTACTTC
CASSLGAAYEQYF
>TRBV7-2|NA|NA|TRBJ2-3
TGTGCCAGCAGCTTAGCAAACTGGAATACGCAGTATTTT
CASSLANWNTQYF
>TRBV5-1|NA|NA|TRBJ2-3
TGCGCCAGCAGCTTGGACTTTCTCCCCACAGATACGCAGTATTTT
CASSLDFLPTDTQYF
>TRBV2|NA|NA|TRBJ2-5
TGTGCCAGCAGTGCCCGACAGACCGAAGAGACCCAGTACTTC
CASSARQTEETQYF
>TRBV7-2|NA|NA|TRBJ2-1
TGTGCCAGCAGCTTTGAAACAGGGCGAAGCAATGAGCAGTTCTTC
CASSFETGRSNEQFF
>TRBV2|NA|NA|TRBJ2-3
TGTGCCAGCAGTGAAGTGGGGGTCACCACAGATACGCAGTATTTT
CASSEVGVTTDTQYF
>TRBV9|NA|NA|TRBJ2-7
TGTGCCGCAGGGTCAGCTTACGAGCAGTACTTC
CAAGSAYEQYF
>TRBV10-3|TRBD2|NA|TRBJ2-2
TGTGCCATCAGTGGCTCTTTGGCGGGAGACACCGGGGAGCTGTTTTTT
CAISGSLAGDTGELFF
>TRBV10-3|NA|NA|TRBJ1-3
TGTGCCATCAGGGTGACGGGGGGAAACACCATATATTTT
CAIRVTGGNTIYF
>TRBV2|TRBD1|NA|TRBJ2-5
TGTGCCAGCATCGAGGGGGCGAGGGGAGAGACCCAGTACTTC
CASIEGARGETQYF
>TRBV4-2|NA|NA|TRBJ1-2
TGTGCCAGCAGCCAGACGAACCAAAACAGGGCTGGCTACACCTTC
CASSQTNQNRAGYTF
>TRBV5-6|NA|NA|TRBJ2-6
TGTGCCAGCACCGATGTTACAGCTGGGGCCAACGTCCTGACTTTC
CASTDVTAGANVLTF
>TRBV30|NA|NA|TRBJ1-6
TGTGCCTGGAGTGCGTGGGGTACAGGAGTCTCCTATAATTCACCCCTCCACTTT
CAWSAWGTGVSYNSPLHF
>TRBV19|NA|NA|TRBJ1-5
TGTGCCAGTAGTATGCCCGGGCAGGGCAATCAGCCCCAGCATTTT
CASSMPGQGNQPQHF
>TRBV18|TRBD2|NA|TRBJ2-2
TGTGCCAGCTCGCCACCCAAGACTAGCGGAGTAAACACCGGGGAGCTGTTTTTT
CASSPPKTSGVNTGELFF
>TRBV6-1|NA|NA|TRBJ2-5
TGTGCCAGCAGTGGTTGGGAAACGGAGACCCAGTACTTC
CASSGWETETQYF
>TRBV7-2|NA|NA|TRBJ1-2
TGTGCCAGCAGCCCCCAGAACAGGGAGGGGTTTGGCTACACCTTC
CASSPQNREGFGYTF
>TRBV6-6|TRBD1|NA|TRBJ1-2
TGTGCCAGCAGCCCGGGACAGACCTATGGCTACACCTTC
CASSPGQTYGYTF
>TRBV2|NA|NA|TRBJ2-7
TGTGCCAGCAGTGAAGTGCTTTCCTCGGGGGAGCAGTACTTC
CASSEVLSSGEQYF
>TRBV23-1|TRBD1|NA|TRBJ1-2
TGCGCCAGCAGTCAATCTGGCAGCCAGGGGGATGGCTACACCTTC
CASSQSGSQGDGYTF
>TRBV7-9|NA|NA|TRBJ2-7
TGTGCCAGCAGCTTAGACCCGAGGGGGGGGTGGCGCTCCTACGAGCAGTACTTC
CASSLDPRGGWRSYEQYF
>TRBV19|TRBD2|NA|TRBJ2-5
TGTGCCAGTAGTATCAAAACTAGCGGGAGGGAGACCCAGTACTTC
CASSIKTSGRETQYF
>TRBV5-4|TRBD2|once|TRBJ2-2
TGTGCCAGCAGCCCACTAGCGGGGGAGGCGAACACCGGGGAGCTGTTTTTT
CASSPLAGEANTGELFF
>TRBV4-3|TRBD2|few|TRBJ2-7
TGCGCCAGCAGTCACAGGGTCGGCGGGAGGGGCGACGAGCAGTACTTC
CASSHRVGGRGDEQYF
>TRBV25-1|TRBD2|NA|TRBJ2-5
TGTGCCAGCACGAGAGCGGGAGGGCCTGAGACCCAGTACTTC
CASTRAGGPETQYF
>TRBV29-1|NA|NA|TRBJ2-5
TGCAGCGTTGCTAAGGGAGTGGAGACCCAGTACTTC
CSVAKGVETQYF
>TRBV30|NA|NA|TRBJ1-3
TGTGCCTGGAGTGTCGAGAGGGACGGAAACACCATATATTTT
CAWSVERDGNTIYF
>TRBV9|TRBD1|NA|TRBJ2-1
TGTGCCAGCAGCCCATCAGCAGGGGGCTCGAGTAAGGTACGGCCCGTCCAGTTCTTC
CASSPSAGGSSKVRPVQFF
>TRBV7-2|TRBD2|NA|TRBJ2-3
TGTGCCAGCAGCCCCGGACTAGCGGGGAATACGCAGTATTTT
CASSPGLAGNTQYF
>TRBV29-1|NA|NA|TRBJ1-1
TGCAGCGCTGCGAAGACAGCCTTTGAAGCTTTCTTT
CSAAKTAFEAFF
>TRBV14|TRBD2|once|TRBJ2-3
TGTGCCAGCAGCCAAGATAGCGGGATAAATACGCAGTATTTT
CASSQDSGINTQYF
>TRBV5-4|NA|NA|TRBJ2-4
TGTGCCAGCAGCTTGGCCGTAACAGCCCAAACTAAAAACATTCAGTACTTC
CASSLAVTAQTKNIQYF
>TRBV11-2|NA|NA|TRBJ2-4
TGTGCCAGCACCCTACGGGGGTCTATAAACATTCAGTACTTC
CASTLRGSINIQYF
>TRBV5-1|TRBD2|NA|TRBJ2-7
TGCGCCAGCAGCTTGGCCCTTAGCGGGAGGGTCAGCTCCTACGAGCAGTACTTC
CASSLALSGRVSSYEQYF
>TRBV29-1|TRBD2|NA|TRBJ2-1
TGCAGCGCAGGACTAGCGAGTAGCGGTGAGCAGTTCTTC
CSAGLASSGEQFF
>TRBV7-2|NA|once|TRBJ2-3
TGTGCCAGCAGCTTAGAGCTAGCGAAAAGCACAGATACGCAGTATTTT
CASSLELAKSTDTQYF
>TRBV5-4|NA|NA|TRBJ2-7
TGTGCCAGCAGCTTGGATCGCTACGAGCAGTACTTC
CASSLDRYEQYF
>TRBV7-8|NA|NA|TRBJ2-2
TGTGCCAGCAGCTTAGCTAGTAGTGGCCCGCGCACCGGGGAGCTGTTTTTT
CASSLASSGPRTGELFF